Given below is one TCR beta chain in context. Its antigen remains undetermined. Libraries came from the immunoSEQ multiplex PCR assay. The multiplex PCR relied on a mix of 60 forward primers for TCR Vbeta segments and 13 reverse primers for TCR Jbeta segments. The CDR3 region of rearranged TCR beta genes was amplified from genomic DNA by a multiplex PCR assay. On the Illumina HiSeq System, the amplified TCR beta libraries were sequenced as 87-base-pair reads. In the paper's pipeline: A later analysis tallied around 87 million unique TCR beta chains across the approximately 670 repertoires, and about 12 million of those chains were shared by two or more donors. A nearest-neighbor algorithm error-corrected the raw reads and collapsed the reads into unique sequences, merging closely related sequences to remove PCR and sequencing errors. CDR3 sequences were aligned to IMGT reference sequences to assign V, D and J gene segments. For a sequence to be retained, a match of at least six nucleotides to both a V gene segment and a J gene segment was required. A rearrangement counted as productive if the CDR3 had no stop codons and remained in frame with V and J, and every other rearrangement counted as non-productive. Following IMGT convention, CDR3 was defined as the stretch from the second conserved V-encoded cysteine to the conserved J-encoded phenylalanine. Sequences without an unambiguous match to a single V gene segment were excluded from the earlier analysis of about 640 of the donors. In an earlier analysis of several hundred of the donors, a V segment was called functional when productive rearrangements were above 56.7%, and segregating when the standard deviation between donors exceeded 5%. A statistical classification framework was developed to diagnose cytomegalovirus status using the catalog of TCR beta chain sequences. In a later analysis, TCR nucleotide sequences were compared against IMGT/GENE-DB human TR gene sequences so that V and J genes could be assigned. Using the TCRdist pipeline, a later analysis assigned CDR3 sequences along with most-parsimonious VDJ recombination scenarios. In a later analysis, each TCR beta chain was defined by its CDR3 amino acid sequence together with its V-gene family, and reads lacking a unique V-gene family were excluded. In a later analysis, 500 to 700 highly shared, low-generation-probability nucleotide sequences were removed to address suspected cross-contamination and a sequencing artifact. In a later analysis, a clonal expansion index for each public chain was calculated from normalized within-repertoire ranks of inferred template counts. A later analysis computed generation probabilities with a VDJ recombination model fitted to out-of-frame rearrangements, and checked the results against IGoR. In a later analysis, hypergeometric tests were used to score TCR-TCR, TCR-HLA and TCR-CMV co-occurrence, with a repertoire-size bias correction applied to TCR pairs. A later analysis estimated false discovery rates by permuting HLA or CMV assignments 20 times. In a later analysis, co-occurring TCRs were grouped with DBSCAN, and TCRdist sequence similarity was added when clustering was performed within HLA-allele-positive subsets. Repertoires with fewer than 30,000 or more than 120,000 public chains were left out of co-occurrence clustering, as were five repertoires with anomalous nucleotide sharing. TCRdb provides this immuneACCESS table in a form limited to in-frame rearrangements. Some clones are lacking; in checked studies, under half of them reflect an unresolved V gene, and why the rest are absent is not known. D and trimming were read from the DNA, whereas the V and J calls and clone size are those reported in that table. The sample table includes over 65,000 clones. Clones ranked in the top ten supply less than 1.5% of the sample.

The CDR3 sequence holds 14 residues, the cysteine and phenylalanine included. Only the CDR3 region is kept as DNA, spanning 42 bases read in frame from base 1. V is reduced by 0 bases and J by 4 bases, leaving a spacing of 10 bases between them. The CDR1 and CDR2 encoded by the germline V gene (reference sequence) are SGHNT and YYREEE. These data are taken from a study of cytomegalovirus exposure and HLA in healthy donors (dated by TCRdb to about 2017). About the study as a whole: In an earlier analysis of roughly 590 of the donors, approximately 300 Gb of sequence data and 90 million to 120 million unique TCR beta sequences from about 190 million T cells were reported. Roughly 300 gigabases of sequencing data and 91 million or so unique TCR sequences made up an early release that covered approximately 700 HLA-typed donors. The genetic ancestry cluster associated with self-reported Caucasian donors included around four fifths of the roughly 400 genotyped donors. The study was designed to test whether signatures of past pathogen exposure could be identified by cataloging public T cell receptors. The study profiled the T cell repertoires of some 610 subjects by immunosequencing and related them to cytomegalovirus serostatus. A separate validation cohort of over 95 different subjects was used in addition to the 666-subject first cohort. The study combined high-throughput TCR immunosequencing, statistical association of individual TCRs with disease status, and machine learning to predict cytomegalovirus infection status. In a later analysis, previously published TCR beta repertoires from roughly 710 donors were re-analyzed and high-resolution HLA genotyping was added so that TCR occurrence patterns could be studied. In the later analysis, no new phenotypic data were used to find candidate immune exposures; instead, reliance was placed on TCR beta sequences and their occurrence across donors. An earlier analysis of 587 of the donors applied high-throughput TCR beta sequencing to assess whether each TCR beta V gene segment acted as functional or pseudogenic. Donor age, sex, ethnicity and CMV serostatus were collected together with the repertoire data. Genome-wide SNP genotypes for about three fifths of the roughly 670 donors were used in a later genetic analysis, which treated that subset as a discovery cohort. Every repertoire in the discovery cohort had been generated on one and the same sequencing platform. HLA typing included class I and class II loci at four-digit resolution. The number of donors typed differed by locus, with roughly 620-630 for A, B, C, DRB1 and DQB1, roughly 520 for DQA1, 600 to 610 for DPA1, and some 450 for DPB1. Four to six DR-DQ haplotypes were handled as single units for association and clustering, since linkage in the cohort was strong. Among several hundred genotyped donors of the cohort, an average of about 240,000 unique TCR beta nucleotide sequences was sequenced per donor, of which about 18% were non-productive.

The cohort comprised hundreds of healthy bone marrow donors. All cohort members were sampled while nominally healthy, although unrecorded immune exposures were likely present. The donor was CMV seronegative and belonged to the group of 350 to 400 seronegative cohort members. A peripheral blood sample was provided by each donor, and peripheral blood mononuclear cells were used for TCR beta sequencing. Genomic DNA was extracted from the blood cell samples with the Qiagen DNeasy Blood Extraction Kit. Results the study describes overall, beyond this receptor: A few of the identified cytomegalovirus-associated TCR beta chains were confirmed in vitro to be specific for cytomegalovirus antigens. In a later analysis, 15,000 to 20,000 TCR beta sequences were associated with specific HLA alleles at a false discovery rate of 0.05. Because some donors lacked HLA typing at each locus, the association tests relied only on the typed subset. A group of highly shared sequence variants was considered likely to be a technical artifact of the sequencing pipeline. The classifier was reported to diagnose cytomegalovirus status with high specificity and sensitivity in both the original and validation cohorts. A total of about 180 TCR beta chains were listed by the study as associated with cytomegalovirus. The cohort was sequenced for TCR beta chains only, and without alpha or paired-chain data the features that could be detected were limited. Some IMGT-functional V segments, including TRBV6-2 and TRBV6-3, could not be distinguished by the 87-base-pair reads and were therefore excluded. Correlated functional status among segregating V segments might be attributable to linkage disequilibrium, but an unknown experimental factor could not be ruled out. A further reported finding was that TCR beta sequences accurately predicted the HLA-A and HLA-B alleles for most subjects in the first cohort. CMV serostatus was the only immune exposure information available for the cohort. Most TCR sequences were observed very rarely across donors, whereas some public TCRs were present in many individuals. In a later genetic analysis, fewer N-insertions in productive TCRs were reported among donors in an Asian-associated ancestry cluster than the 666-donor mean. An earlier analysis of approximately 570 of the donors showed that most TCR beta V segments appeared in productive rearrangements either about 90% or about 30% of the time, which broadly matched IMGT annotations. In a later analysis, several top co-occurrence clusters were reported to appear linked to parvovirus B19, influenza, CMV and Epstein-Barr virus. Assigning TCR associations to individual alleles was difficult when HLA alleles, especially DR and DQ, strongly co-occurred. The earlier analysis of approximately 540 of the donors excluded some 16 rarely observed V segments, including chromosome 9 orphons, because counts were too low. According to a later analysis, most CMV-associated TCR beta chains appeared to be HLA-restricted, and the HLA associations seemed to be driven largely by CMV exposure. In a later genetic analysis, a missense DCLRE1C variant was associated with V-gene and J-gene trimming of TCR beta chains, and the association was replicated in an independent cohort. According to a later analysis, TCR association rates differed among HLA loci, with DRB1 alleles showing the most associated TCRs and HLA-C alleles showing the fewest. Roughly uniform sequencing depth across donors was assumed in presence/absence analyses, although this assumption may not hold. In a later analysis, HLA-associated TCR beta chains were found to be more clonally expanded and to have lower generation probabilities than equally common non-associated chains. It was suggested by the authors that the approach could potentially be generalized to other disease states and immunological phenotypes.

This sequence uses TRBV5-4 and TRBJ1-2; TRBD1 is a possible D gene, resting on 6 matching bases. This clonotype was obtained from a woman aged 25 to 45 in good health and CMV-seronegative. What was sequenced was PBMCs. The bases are TGTGCCAGCAGCTTGGACAGGGATGTCTATGGCTACACCTTC. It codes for CASSLDRDVYGYTF.